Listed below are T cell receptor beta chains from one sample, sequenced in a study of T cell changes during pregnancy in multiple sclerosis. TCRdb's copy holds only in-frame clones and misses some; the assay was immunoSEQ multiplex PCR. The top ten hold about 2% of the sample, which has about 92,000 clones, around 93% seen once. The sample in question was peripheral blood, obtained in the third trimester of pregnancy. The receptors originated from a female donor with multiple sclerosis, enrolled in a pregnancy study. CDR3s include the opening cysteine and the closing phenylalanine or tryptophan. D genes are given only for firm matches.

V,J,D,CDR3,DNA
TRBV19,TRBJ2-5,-,CASSPGRQETQYF,TGTGCCAGTAGTCCGGGTAGGCAAGAGACCCAGTACTTC
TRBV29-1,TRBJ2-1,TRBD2,CSVTSPGLARGRGSYNEQFF,TGCAGCGTCACATCTCCGGGACTAGCTAGAGGGAGGGGCTCCTACAATGAGCAGTTCTTC
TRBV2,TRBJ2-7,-,CASGSTRVAYEQYF,TGTGCCAGCGGCTCCACCAGGGTTGCCTACGAGCAGTACTTC
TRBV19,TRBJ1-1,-,CASSEPGDTEAFF,TGTGCCAGTAGTGAACCAGGGGACACTGAAGCTTTCTTT
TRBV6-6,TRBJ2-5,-,CASSYRGTGQETQYF,TGTGCCAGCAGCTACCGAGGAACAGGGCAAGAGACCCAGTACTTC
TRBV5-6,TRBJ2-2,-,CASSLGLSGGELFF,TGTGCCAGCAGCTTGGGCCTCTCGGGCGGGGAGCTGTTTTTT
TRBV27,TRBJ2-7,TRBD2,CASSLSAGGTSGSSIYEQYF,TGTGCCAGCAGTTTATCGGCGGGGGGGACTAGCGGGAGTTCCATCTACGAGCAGTACTTC
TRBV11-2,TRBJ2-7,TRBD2,CASSPIAGGLLEQYF,TGTGCCAGCAGCCCGATAGCGGGAGGACTCCTTGAGCAGTACTTC
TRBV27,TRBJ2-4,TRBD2,CASKAWREGKNIQYF,TGTGCCAGCAAAGCGTGGAGGGAGGGCAAAAACATTCAGTACTTC
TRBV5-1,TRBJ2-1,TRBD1,CASSLAGGRGQSYNEQFF,TGCGCCAGCAGCTTGGCCGGAGGCAGGGGGCAATCCTACAATGAGCAGTTCTTC
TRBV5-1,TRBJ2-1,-,CASSLDGVSYNEQFF,TGCGCCAGCAGCTTGGACGGAGTATCCTACAATGAGCAGTTCTTC
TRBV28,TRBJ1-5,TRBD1,CASSLYGQGRPQHF,TGTGCCAGCAGTTTATATGGACAGGGGAGGCCCCAGCATTTT
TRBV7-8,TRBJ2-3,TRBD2,CASSLRTSGTTDTQYF,TGTGCCAGCAGCCTCCGTACTAGCGGGACCACAGATACGCAGTATTTT
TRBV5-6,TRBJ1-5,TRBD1,CASSLGQGKFYQPQHF,TGTGCCAGCAGCTTGGGACAGGGAAAATTCTATCAGCCCCAGCATTTT
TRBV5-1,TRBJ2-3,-,CASASGGPNTDTQYF,TGCGCCAGCGCATCGGGGGGCCCGAACACAGATACGCAGTATTTT